Listed here are 17 T cell receptor beta chains from one sample, sequenced in a study of shared clonotypes between healthy human individuals. Method: immunoSEQ multiplex PCR; TCRdb's copy keeps in-frame clones and lacks some. The table includes roughly 1,500,000 clones, around 98.5% detected once. Material: naive CD4+ T cells sorted from blood. The subset: CD45RA+ positively selected. These receptors originate from a man aged 25 to 45 in good health.

This rearrangement joins TRBV4-3 to TRBJ2-1; 12 bases are shared with TRBD2. The CDR3 consists of 17 residues. The junction had 6 bases not matched to a gene; V was cut back by 3 bases and J by 3 bases. In germline, CDR1 is LGHNA, CDR2 YSLEER. CDR3 amino acids: CASSQGTSGSFYNEQFF. As DNA, the CDR3 is TGCGCCAGCAGCCAGGGGACTAGCGGGTCCTTCTACAATGAGCAGTTCTTC.

This rearrangement joins TRBV5-4 to TRBJ2-1; TRBD1 matches at 8 bases. Losses at the gene ends were 6 bases for V and 7 bases for J; bases not matched to a gene: 12. This CDR3 spans 15 amino acids. The germline gives CDR1 SGHNT, CDR2 YYREEE (reference sequence). The CDR3 reads CASTRDRTFANEQFF. Written as DNA, the CDR3 is TGTGCCAGCACAAGGGACAGGACCTTTGCTAATGAGCAGTTCTTC.

The genes are TRBV18 and TRBJ2-5; no firm D call. With 2 bases removed from V and 4 bases from J, the gap between germline ends came to 11 bases. CDR3 size: 14 residues. CDR1 and CDR2 (germline): KGHSH, LQKENI. The CDR3 DNA is TGTGCCAGCTCACCATTCGACACCCCAGAGACCCAGTACTTC. It codes for CASSPFDTPETQYF. The full variable domain, with the rest looked up from reference TRBV18 and TRBJ2-5, is NAGVMQNPRHLVRRRGQEARLRCSPMKGHSHVYWYRQLPEEGLKFMVYLQKENIIDESGMPKERFSAEFPKEGPSILRIQQVVRGDSAAYFCASSPFDTPETQYFGPGTRLLVL.

This rearrangement joins TRBV2 to TRBJ2-7; 9 nucleotides align to TRBD1. The V gene's germline CDR1 is SNHLY and CDR2 FYNNEI. CDR3 size: 15 residues. V lost 4 bases and J lost 4; bases outside the gene matches: 8. The CDR3 protein is CASSGPGTGLYEQYF. DNA of the CDR3: TGTGCCAGCAGTGGCCCCGGGACAGGGCTATACGAGCAGTACTTC.

This clone was found once. The gene calls are TRBV4-1 and TRBJ1-5; D remains unclear. V was clipped by 1 base and J by 1 base, with 20 bases between them. The CDR3 loop spans 19 amino acids. Germline V lookup: CDR1 MGHRA, CDR2 YSYEKL. The CDR3 here is CASSQVGLQSRGSNQPQHF. The CDR3 coding sequence is TGCGCCAGCAGCCAAGTTGGGTTGCAGTCGCGAGGCAGCAATCAGCCCCAGCATTTT.

This clone was detected once. This chain uses TRBV9 with TRBJ2-1; 9 bases are shared with TRBD2. The length of the CDR3 is 15 residues. The V gene's germline CDR1 is SGDLS and CDR2 YYNGEE. With V trimmed by 0 bases and J by 7 bases, 5 bases remained unmatched. The CDR3 spells CASSVAVSGSNEQFF. CDR3 bases: TGTGCCAGCAGCGTAGCTGTTAGCGGGAGTAATGAGCAGTTCTTC.

V is TRBV18 and J is TRBJ2-3; possibly TRBD2 for D (5 bases). The CDR3 consists of 12 residues. CDR1 is KGHSH, CDR2 LQKENI, per germline. Between the trimmed V and J ends, which lost 5 bases and 10 bases, there was a span of 13 bases. The CDR3 sequence is CASSSNQRPQYF. In nucleotides, the CDR3 is TGTGCCAGCTCATCCAATCAGCGGCCGCAGTATTTT.

This clone was seen only once. Other DNA sequences in this sample translate to the same CDR3. The chain links TRBV18 to TRBJ2-3; possible D gene TRBD2, 5 bases. The V and J ends lost 3 bases and 3 bases respectively, with 7 bases between them. Germline V gives CDR1 KGHSH, CDR2 LQKENI. This CDR3 contains 13 residues. CDR3 in amino acids: CASSPSGTDTQYF. The CDR3 coding sequence is TGTGCCAGCTCACCGTCGGGGACAGATACGCAGTATTTT.

The chain carries TRBV7-9 and TRBJ2-3; TRBD2 agrees at 12 bases. This CDR3 spans 17 amino acids. V lost 4 bases and J lost 0; bases outside the gene matches: 5. Per germline, CDR1 SEHNR and CDR2 FQNEAQ (reference sequence). In DNA form, the CDR3 reads TGTGCCAGCAGCTCGCTAGCGGGAGGGATAAGCACAGATACGCAGTATTTT. Encoded protein: CASSSLAGGISTDTQYF.

V usage is TRBV11-2 and J usage is TRBJ1-1; the D gene is possibly TRBD1 (6 bases). The germline gives CDR1 SGHAT, CDR2 FQNNGV. CDR3 size: 13 residues. Deletions cut 11 bases from V and 1 base from J, with 14 bases between. The CDR3 sequence: CASRGASNTEAFF. As DNA, the CDR3 is TGTGCCTCAAGGGGGGCTTCGAACACTGAAGCTTTCTTT.

The sample holds a few counts of this clone. The J gene is TRBJ2-7, the V gene TRBV29-1, with D possibly matching TRBD2 (6 bases). This CDR3 is built from 12 residues. Trimming cost V 5 bases and J 6 bases, with 14 bases left between them. Germline assignment: CDR1 SQVTM and CDR2 ANQGSEA. The CDR3 sequence: CSVKESGLEQYF. The CDR3 DNA is TGCAGCGTTAAGGAGTCGGGACTCGAGCAGTACTTC.

This clone was seen a single time. The V and J genes are TRBV27 and TRBJ1-5, with a possible D match to TRBD1 (6 bases). The CDR3 has 16 residues. Germline loops: CDR1 MNHEY, CDR2 SMNVEV (reference sequence). The ends were cut back, 5 bases at V and 5 bases at J, with 19 bases in the middle. CDR3 loop: CASSARQGLGHQPQHF. The DNA for the CDR3 is TGTGCCAGCAGTGCGCGTCAGGGGCTGGGGCATCAGCCCCAGCATTTT.

The chain joins TRBV28 to TRBJ1-5; tentative D call: TRBD1 (6 bases). Trimming removed 8 bases from V and 3 bases from J, with 17 bases in between. The CDR3 has 15 residues. CDR1 is MDHEN, CDR2 SYDVKM, per germline. CDR3 sequence: CASAGTKGDNQPQHF. For the CDR3, the DNA is TGTGCCAGCGCGGGGACCAAGGGGGACAATCAGCCCCAGCATTTT.

This clone was found once. The V call is TRBV28, the J call TRBJ2-7; TRBD1 aligns across 8 bases. The CDR3 covers 14 residues. J lost 3 bases, V lost 6 bases, and 7 bases had no gene match. The germline CDR1 and CDR2 sequences are MDHEN and SYDVKM. CDR3 sequence: CASRTGQALYEQYF. The CDR3 DNA reads as TGTGCCAGCAGGACGGGACAGGCCCTCTACGAGCAGTACTTC.

This sequence joins TRBV11-2 and TRBJ2-1, with no clear D. V was cut by 3 bases and J by 5 bases, with 5 bases left in between. This CDR3 has 12 residues. From germline, CDR1 is SGHAT and CDR2 FQNNGV. The CDR3 bases are TGTGCCAGCAGCTTTTGGGACAATGAGCAGTTCTTC. Protein sequence: CASSFWDNEQFF.

The chain joins TRBV2 to TRBJ2-7; D is uncertain. The ends were cut back, 6 bases at V and 1 base at J, with 13 bases in the middle. The germline V gene encodes CDR1 SNHLY and CDR2 FYNNEI. The CDR3 has 14 amino acids. The CDR3 coding sequence is TGTGCCAGCAGGGAAAACGGACCGTCCTACGAGCAGTACTTC. It translates to CASRENGPSYEQYF.

The gene calls are TRBV5-1 and TRBJ1-3; D not certain. The CDR3 covers 14 residues. Trimming shortened V by 3 bases and J by 0 bases, and 7 bases separated the two germline ends. The germline gives CDR1 SGHRS, CDR2 YFSETQ. Written as DNA, the CDR3 is TGCGCCAGCAGCTCCACCCGCTCTGGAAACACCATATATTTT. Translated: CASSSTRSGNTIYF.